The clone carrying this T cell receptor (beta chain) has just a few counts. Its target is not known. The V segment lost 8 bases and the J segment 5 bases; nucleotides outside the gene matches: 5. The germline CDR1 and CDR2 sequences are MRHNA and SNTAGT. The CDR3 loop spans 14 amino acids. The data were obtained in a study of cytotoxic CD8 clonotypes in ibrutinib-treated CLL. About the research overall: IGHV unmutated fewer than 18; relapsed/refractory 11; treatment-naive about 15. Findings and limits, study-wide: Few clonotypes were public, and these shrank or held steady under treatment.

Target depth was 1 in 200,000 to 1 in 1 million T cells, about 10x per clonotype. TCRdb keeps only in-frame clones here, not all; method: immunoSEQ multiplex PCR. The repertoire consists of tens of thousands of clones, with approximately 50% occurring once and the leading ten covering approximately 29%. J is TRBJ2-1 and V is TRBV6-4; 11 bases align to TRBD2. Sequenced here: PBMCs, sampled after 12 months of ibrutinib treatment. The sequence derives from a human donor with chronic lymphocytic leukemia. The CDR3 protein is CASASSGGNNEQFF. CDR3 DNA sequence: TGTGCCAGCGCCTCTAGCGGGGGGAACAATGAGCAGTTCTTC.